The clone carrying this TCR beta chain was counted once. Antigen: not known. Treatment here: over 15 received Ad26.COV2.S at low or high dose, single or two shots; roughly five received placebo; per-sample allocation not given. Specimen acquisition occurred on day 63 following the initial vaccine or placebo injection. V lost 0 bases and J 2 bases, leaving 12 bases between the germline ends. This CDR3 is 15 amino acids long. Germline CDR1 reads SGHRS; CDR2 reads YFSETQ. The sample originates from a study of Ad26.COV2.S vaccination and SARS-CoV-2 variants. The overall study: The COV1001 Ad26.COV2.S trial arm included the donor. The study gave Ad26.COV2.S intramuscularly, once or twice 56 days apart. Points from the study as a whole: Measures of TCR breadth and depth may have fallen short of total T cell responses.

Libraries were prepared by immunoSEQ multiplex PCR; TCRdb keeps only in-frame clonotypes and omits some of them. The repertoire holds 240,000 or so clones, 85% to 90% seen once, with about 10% in the top ten. The specimen was peripheral blood, collected in a trial of Ad26.COV2.S vaccine versus placebo. This TCR was sampled from a person between 18 and 60 years old who received the Ad26.COV2.S COVID-19 vaccine or a placebo. V is TRBV5-1 and J is TRBJ2-7; possibly TRBD2 for D (6 bases). CDR3 DNA: TGCGCCAGCAGCTTGGTTCTAGCGCCGGCCTACGAGCAGTACTTC. Translation gives CASSLVLAPAYEQYF.